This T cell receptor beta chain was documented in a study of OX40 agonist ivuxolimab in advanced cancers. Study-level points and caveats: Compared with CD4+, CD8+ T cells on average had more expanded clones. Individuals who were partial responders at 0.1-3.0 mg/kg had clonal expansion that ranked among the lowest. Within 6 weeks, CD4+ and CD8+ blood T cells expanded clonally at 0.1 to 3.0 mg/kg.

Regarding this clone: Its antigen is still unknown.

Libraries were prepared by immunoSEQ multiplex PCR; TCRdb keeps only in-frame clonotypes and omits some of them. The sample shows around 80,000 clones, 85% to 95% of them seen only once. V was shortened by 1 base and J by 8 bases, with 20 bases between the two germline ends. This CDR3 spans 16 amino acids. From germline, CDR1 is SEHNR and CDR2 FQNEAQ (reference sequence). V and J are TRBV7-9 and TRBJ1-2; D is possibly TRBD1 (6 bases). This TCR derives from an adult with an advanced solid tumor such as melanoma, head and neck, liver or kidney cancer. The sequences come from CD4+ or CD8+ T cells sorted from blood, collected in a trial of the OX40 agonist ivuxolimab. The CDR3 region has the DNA TGTGCCAGCAGCTTAGGGCGGGGGGCCGACGTGATGGGCTACACCTTC. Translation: CASSLGRGADVMGYTF.